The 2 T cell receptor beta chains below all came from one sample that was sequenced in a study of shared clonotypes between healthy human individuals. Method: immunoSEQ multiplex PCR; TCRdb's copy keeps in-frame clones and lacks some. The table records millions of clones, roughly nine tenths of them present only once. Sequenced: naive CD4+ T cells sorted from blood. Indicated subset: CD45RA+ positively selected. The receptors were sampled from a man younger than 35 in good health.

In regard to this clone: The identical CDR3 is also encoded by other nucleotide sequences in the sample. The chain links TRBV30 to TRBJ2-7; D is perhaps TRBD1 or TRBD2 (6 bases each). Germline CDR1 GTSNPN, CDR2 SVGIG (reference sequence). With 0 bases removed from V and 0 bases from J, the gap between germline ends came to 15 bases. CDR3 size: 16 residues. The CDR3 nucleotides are TGTGCCTGGAGTGTATGGGGGGCGGGAAGCTCCTACGAGCAGTACTTC. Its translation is CAWSVWGAGSSYEQYF.

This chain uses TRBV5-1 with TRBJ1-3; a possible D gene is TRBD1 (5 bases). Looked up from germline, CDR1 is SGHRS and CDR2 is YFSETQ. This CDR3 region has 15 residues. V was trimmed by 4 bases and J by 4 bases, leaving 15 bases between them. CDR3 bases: TGCGCCAGCAGCCCCGGGCAGGGCTGGGGAAACACCATATATTTT. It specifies CASSPGQGWGNTIYF.